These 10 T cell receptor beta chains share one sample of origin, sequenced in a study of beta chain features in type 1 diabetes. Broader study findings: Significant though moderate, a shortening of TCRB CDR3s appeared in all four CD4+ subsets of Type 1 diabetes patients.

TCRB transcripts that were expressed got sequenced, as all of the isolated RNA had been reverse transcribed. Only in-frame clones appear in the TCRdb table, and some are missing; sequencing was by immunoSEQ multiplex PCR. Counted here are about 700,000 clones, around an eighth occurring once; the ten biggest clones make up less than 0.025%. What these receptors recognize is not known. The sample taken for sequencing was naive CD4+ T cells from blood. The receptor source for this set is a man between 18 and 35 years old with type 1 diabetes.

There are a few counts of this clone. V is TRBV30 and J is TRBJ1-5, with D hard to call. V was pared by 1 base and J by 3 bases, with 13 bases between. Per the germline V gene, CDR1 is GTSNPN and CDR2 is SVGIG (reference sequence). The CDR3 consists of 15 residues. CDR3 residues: CAWSGGTAINQPQHF. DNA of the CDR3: TGTGCCTGGAGTGGGGGAACAGCGATCAATCAGCCCCAGCATTTT.

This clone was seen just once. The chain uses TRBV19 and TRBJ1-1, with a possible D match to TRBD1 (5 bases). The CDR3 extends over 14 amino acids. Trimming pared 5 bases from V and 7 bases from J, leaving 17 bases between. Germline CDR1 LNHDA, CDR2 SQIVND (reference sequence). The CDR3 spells CASSQGGAFLEAFF. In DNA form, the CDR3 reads TGTGCCAGTAGTCAGGGAGGAGCCTTCCTTGAAGCTTTCTTT.

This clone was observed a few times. The CDR3 loop is CASSSGQGHAYEQYF. The DNA for the CDR3 is TGTGCCAGCAGTTCCGGACAGGGTCATGCCTACGAGCAGTACTTC. The chain is built from TRBV28 and TRBJ2-7, with 8 bases that match TRBD1. The junction had 7 bases not matched to a gene; V was cut back by 4 bases and J by 2 bases. CDR1 and CDR2 from the germline V gene are MDHEN and SYDVKM. CDR3 length equals 15 residues.

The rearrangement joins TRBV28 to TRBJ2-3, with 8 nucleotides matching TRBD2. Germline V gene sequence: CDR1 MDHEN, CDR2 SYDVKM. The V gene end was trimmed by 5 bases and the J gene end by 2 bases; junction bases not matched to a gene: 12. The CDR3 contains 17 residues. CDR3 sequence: CASSPLRAGAITDTQYF. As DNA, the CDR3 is TGTGCCAGCAGTCCGTTAAGAGCGGGGGCCATCACAGATACGCAGTATTTT.

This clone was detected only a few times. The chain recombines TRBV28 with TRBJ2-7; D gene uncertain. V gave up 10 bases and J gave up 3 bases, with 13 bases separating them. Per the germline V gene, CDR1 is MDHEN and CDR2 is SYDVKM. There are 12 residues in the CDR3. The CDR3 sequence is CATSGRNYEQYF. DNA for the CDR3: TGTGCCACCTCCGGACGGAACTACGAGCAGTACTTC.

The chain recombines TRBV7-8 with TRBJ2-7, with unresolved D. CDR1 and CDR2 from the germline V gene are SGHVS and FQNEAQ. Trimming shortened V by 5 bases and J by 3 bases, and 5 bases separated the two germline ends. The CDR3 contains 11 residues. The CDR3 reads CASSTFYEQYF. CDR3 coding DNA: TGTGCCAGCAGCACCTTCTACGAGCAGTACTTC.

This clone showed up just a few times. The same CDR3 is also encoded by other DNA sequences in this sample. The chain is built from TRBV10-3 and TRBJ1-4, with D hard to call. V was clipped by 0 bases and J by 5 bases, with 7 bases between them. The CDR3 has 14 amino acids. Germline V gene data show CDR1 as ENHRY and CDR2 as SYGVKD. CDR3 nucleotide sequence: TGTGCCATCAGTGAGTCAGGCACCAATGAAAAACTGTTTTTT. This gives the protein CAISESGTNEKLFF.

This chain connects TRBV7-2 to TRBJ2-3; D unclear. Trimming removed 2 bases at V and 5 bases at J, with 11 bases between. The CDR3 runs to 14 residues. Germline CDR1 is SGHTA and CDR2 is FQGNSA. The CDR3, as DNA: TGTGCCAGCAGCTTATCGGACCCGAGAGATACGCAGTATTTT. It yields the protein CASSLSDPRDTQYF.

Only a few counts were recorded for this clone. The CDR3 spells CASSKGTGGGYGYTF. The CDR3, as DNA: TGTGCCAGCAGCAAAGGGACAGGGGGAGGCTATGGCTACACCTTC. The chain has TRBV7-6 and TRBJ1-2, with 11 bases identical to TRBD1. The V gene's germline CDR1 is SGHVS and CDR2 FNYEAQ. The CDR3 spans 15 residues. V lost 5 bases, J lost 4 bases, and 6 bases stayed unmatched.

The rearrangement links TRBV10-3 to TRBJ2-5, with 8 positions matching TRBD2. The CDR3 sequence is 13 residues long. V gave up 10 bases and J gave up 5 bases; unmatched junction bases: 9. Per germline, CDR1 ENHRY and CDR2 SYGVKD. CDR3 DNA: TGTGCCACCGTAGCGGGGAGCACGGAGACCCAGTACTTC. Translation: CATVAGSTETQYF.